This T cell receptor (beta chain) was obtained from a study of blood T cell repertoires in COVID-19. The overall study: Acute and convalescent COVID-19 samples came from the United States, Italy and Spain.

From germline, CDR1 is SEHNR and CDR2 FQNEAQ (reference sequence). Trimming pared 5 bases from V and 7 bases from J, leaving 15 bases between. The CDR3 runs 14 residues. In the authors' workflow: Nucleated cell counts were estimated from reference gene primer amplification. The assay was immunoSEQ multiplex PCR, and TCRdb's table has in-frame clones only and misses some. V and J calls and clone size follow that table, whereas D and trimming were derived from the DNA. The data contain about 220,000 clones, 70% to 90% of them singletons. Specimen: peripheral blood. The TCR was taken from a human donor in a cohort sampled during active COVID-19. The chain combines TRBV7-9 with TRBJ2-1; tentatively, D is TRBD2 (6 bases). Written as DNA, the CDR3 is TGTGCCAGCAGCCCCCCCTACCGGGAGAATGAGCAGTTCTTC. Its protein product is CASSPPYRENEQFF.